This record looks at one TCR beta chain sequence and its context. Its specificity is unknown. The sample comes from a study of tumor and adjacent non-tumor tissue in lung cancer. Overall study: The patients, 10 to 11 men and a few women, were roughly 30 to 76 with stage I to III disease. On average, productive TCRbeta reads reached about 4.17 million per sample.

No cell sorting was done before RNA was extracted from the tissue. Between August and November 2014, newly diagnosed, chemotherapy-naive lung cancer patients underwent thoracic surgery in China. Whole-study findings and limits: In normal lung, the top 100 clones were significantly more dominant than in tumor.

The CDR3 length is 14 residues. Germline CDR1 SGHNT, CDR2 YENEEA. TCRbeta libraries were built with three rounds of nested PCR, modified from ARM-PCR. TCRdb redid the calling of the multiplex PCR reads with MiXCR, one entry per CDR3 protein. Among around 71,000 distinct CDR3 sequences, 55% to 75% were seen once, and the ten largest hold around 10%. The chain is built from TRBV11-3 and TRBJ2-7; possibly TRBD1 or TRBD2 for D (6 bases each). The source of this sequence is a woman in her thirties or forties with non-small cell lung cancer. Sequencing input: lung tumor tissue. CDR3 bases: TGTACTAGCAGCTACCTAGGGGGGTCCTACGAGCAGTACTTC. It codes for CTSSYLGGSYEQYF. Full variable domain (remainder filled in from reference TRBV11-3 and TRBJ2-7): EAGVVQSPRYKIIEKKQPVAFWCNPISGHNTLYWYLQNLGQGPELLIRYENEEAVDDSQLPKDRFSAERLKGVDSTLKIQPAELGDSAVYLCTSSYLGGSYEQYFGPGTRLTVT.